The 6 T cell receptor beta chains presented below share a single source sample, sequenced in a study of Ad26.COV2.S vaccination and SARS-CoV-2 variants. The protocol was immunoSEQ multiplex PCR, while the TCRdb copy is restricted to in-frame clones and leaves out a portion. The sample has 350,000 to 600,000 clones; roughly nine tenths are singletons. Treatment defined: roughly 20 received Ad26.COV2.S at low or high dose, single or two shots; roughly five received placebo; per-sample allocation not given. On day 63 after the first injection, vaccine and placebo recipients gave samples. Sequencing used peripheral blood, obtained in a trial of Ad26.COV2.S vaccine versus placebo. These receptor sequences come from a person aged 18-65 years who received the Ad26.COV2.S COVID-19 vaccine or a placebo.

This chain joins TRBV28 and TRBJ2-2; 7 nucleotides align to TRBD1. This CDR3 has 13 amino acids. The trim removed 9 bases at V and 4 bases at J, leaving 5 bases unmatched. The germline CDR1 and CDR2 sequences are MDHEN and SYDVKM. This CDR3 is CASWDRSTGELFF. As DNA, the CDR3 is TGTGCCAGTTGGGACAGATCCACCGGGGAGCTGTTTTTT.

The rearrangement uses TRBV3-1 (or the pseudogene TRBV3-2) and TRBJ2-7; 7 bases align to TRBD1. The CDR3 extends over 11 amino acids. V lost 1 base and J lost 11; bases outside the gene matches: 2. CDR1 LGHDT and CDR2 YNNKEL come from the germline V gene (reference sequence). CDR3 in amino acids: CASSQGQGKYF. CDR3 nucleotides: TGTGCCAGCAGCCAAGGACAGGGAAAGTACTTC.

Here the CDR3 reads CASSFGGLGELFF. The CDR3 DNA follows: TGTGCCAGCAGTTTCGGGGGGCTAGGGGAGCTGTTTTTT. The chain has TRBV27 and TRBJ2-2; D might be TRBD2 (7 bases). This CDR3 has 13 residues. CDR1 and CDR2 from the germline V gene are MNHEY and SMNVEV (reference sequence). Trimming removed 3 bases at V and 8 bases at J, with 10 bases between.

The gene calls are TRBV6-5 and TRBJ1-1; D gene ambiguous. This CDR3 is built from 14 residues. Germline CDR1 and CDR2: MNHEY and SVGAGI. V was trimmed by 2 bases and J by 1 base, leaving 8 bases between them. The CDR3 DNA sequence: TGTGCCAGCAGTTACCGACACCAGAACACTGAAGCTTTCTTT. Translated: CASSYRHQNTEAFF.

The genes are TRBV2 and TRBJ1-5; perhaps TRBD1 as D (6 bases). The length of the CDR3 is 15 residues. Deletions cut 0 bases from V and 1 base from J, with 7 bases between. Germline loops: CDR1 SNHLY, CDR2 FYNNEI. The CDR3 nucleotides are TGTGCCAGCAGTGAAGCTACAGGGAGCAATCAGCCCCAGCATTTT. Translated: CASSEATGSNQPQHF.

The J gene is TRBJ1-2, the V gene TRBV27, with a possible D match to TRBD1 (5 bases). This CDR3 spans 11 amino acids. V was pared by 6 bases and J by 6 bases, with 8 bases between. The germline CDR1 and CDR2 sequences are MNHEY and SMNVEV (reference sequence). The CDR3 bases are TGTGCCAGCAGCCGGGGGGATGGCTACACCTTC. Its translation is CASSRGDGYTF.